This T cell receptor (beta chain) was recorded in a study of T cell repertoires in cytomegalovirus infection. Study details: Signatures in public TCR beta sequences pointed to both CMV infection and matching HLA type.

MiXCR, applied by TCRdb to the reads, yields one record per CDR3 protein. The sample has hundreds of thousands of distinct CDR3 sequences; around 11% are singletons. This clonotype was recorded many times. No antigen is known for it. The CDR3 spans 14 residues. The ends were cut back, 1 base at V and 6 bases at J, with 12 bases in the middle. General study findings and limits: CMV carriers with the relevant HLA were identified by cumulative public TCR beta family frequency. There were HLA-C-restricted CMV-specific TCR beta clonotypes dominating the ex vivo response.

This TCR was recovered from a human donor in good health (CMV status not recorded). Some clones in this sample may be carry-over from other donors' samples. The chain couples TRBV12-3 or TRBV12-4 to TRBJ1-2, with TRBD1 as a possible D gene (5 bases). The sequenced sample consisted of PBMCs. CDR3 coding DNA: TGTGCCAGCAGTTTAGGGGGAGGGGTGAATGGCTACACCTTC. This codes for CASSLGGGVNGYTF.